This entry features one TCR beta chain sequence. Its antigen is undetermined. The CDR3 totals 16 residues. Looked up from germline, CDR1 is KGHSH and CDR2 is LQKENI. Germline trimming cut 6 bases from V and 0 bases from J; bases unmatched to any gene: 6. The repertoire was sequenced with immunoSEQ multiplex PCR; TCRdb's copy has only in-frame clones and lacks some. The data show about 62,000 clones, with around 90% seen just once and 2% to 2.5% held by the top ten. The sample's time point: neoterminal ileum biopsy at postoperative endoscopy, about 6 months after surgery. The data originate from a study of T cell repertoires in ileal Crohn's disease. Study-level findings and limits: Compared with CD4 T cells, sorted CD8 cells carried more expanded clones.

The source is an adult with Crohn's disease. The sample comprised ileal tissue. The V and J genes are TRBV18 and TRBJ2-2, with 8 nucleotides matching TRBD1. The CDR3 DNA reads TGTGCCAGCTCTAACTACAGGGGGACGAACACCGGGGAGCTGTTTTTT. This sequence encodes CASSNYRGTNTGELFF.